These 25 T cell receptor beta chains came from one sample sequenced in a study of early T cells in non-severe SARS-CoV-2 infection. TCRdb independently ran MiXCR on the 5' RACE reads; one entry per CDR3 protein. This repertoire shows 40,000 to 60,000 distinct CDR3 sequences, around 11% found once; its top ten account for 7.5% to 9.5%. Sequenced material: whole blood. The receptor set was obtained from an adult who was a healthcare worker with PCR-confirmed SARS-CoV-2 infection or an uninfected control (not recorded which).

The chain carries TRBV5-5 and TRBJ2-1; 13 positions agree with TRBD2. V trimming: 3 bases; J trimming: 5 bases; junction bases outside the gene matches: 2. From germline, CDR1 is SGHKS and CDR2 YYEKEE (reference sequence). The CDR3 contains 15 residues. The CDR3 loop is CASSWGLAGNNEQFF. CDR3 sequence (DNA): TGTGCCAGCAGCTGGGGACTAGCGGGGAACAATGAGCAGTTCTTC.

This clonotype is medium-sized in the sample. J is TRBJ2-7 and V is TRBV7-3; D might be TRBD2 (6 bases). Deletions cut 2 bases from V and 0 bases from J, with 11 bases between. This CDR3 is built from 15 residues. Germline V lookup: CDR1 SGHTA, CDR2 FQGTGA. Here the CDR3 DNA reads TGTGCCAGCAGCTTAGGAGGGATGAGCTCCTACGAGCAGTACTTC. It specifies CASSLGGMSSYEQYF.

This clonotype was observed a few times. The V call is TRBV18, the J call TRBJ1-6, with D perhaps matching TRBD1 (6 bases). The CDR3 runs 15 residues. Between the trimmed V and J ends, which lost 0 bases and 5 bases, there was a span of 8 bases. Germline V CDR1 and CDR2: KGHSH, LQKENI. CDR3 amino acids: CASSPPGTNNSPLHF. Here the CDR3 DNA reads TGTGCCAGCTCACCACCAGGGACAAATAATTCACCCCTCCACTTT.

This clonotype has ten or more counts. The chain uses TRBV29-1 and TRBJ1-5, with TRBD1 matching 7 bases. J was trimmed by 7 bases and V by 4 bases; bases with no gene match: 7. The CDR3 is 13 amino acids. Germline loops: CDR1 SQVTM, CDR2 ANQGSEA. CDR3 loop: CSVGIGGDQPQHF. The CDR3 coding sequence is TGCAGCGTTGGAATAGGGGGCGACCAGCCCCAGCATTTT.

This clonotype showed up many times. The rearrangement joins TRBV5-1 to TRBJ2-2, with D possibly being TRBD2 (5 bases). The germline V gene encodes CDR1 SGHRS and CDR2 YFSETQ. With 1 base removed from V and 8 bases from J, the gap between germline ends came to 12 bases. The CDR3 runs to 14 residues. CDR3 loop: CASSLFSETGELFF. The CDR3 region has the DNA TGCGCCAGCAGCTTGTTTAGCGAAACGGGGGAGCTGTTTTTT.

The V and J genes are TRBV11-2 and TRBJ1-1, with a possible D match to TRBD1 (5 bases). Per germline, CDR1 SGHAT and CDR2 FQNNGV. This CDR3 spans 13 amino acids. V was cut by 7 bases and J by 7 bases, with 16 bases left in between. CDR3 sequence: CASTLAGPHEAFF. CDR3 nucleotide sequence: TGTGCCAGCACCCTCGCAGGGCCACATGAAGCTTTCTTT.

For the CDR3, the DNA is TGCAGTGCTCCCCGGGAAGGCACTGAAGCTTTCTTT. Translation gives CSAPREGTEAFF. The V call is TRBV20-1, the J call TRBJ1-1; no clear D. This CDR3 has 12 amino acids. V dropped 5 bases and J dropped 4 bases, with 11 bases sitting between them. Germline V gives CDR1 DFQATT, CDR2 SNEGSKA (reference sequence).

This clonotype showed up just a few times. The rearrangement links TRBV7-9 to TRBJ1-2; 7 bases match TRBD1. The CDR3 has 14 residues. In germline, CDR1 is SEHNR, CDR2 FQNEAQ (reference sequence). After removal of 3 bases from V and 6 bases from J, the junction contained 7 bases not matched to a gene. For the CDR3, the DNA is TGTGCCAGCAGCTTTGACAGGGCCAACCATGGCTACACCTTC. Its protein is CASSFDRANHGYTF.

The table lists this clonotype with many counts. CDR3 coding DNA: TGTGCCAGCAGCTTATTACTAGCGGGGGCGAGGGATGAGCAGTTCTTC. Its translation is CASSLLLAGARDEQFF. V gene TRBV5-5 combines with J gene TRBJ2-1; 11 positions agree with TRBD2. The V gene end was trimmed by 2 bases and the J gene end by 8 bases; junction bases not matched to a gene: 9. This CDR3 has 16 amino acids. CDR1 SGHKS and CDR2 YYEKEE come from the germline V gene (reference sequence).

In this sample, this clonotype turned up many times. As DNA, the CDR3 is TGTGCCAGCAGCCCACGGGACAGTAGCACAGATACGCAGTATTTT. The encoded protein is CASSPRDSSTDTQYF. The chain uses TRBV7-9 and TRBJ2-3; 7 bases are shared with TRBD1. The V gene's germline CDR1 is SEHNR and CDR2 FQNEAQ (reference sequence). V lost 5 bases to trimming and J lost 0 bases; unmatched junction nucleotides: 5. CDR3 size: 15 residues.

In its sample, this clonotype was seen a few times. The V gene is TRBV20-1, the J gene TRBJ2-3; D tentatively fits TRBD1 or TRBD2 (5 bases each). The germline V gene encodes CDR1 DFQATT and CDR2 SNEGSKA (reference sequence). V lost 3 bases and J 4 bases, leaving 17 bases between the germline ends. The CDR3 extends over 15 amino acids. The CDR3 loop is CSASPRDDLADTQYF. CDR3 DNA sequence: TGCAGTGCTAGCCCCCGGGACGATCTTGCAGATACGCAGTATTTT.

The V and J genes are TRBV29-1 and TRBJ1-2; unclear D gene. V shed 1 base and J shed 4 bases, with 7 bases lying between them. The CDR3 runs to 12 residues. CDR1 and CDR2 from the germline V gene are SQVTM and ANQGSEA. The CDR3 loop is CSVEGNSYGYTF. In nucleotides, the CDR3 is TGCAGCGTTGAAGGGAACTCCTATGGCTACACCTTC.

Only a few counts were recorded for this clonotype. The rearrangement uses TRBV12-2 and TRBJ1-1; the DNA was not used to check the table's D call, TRBD1. TRBV12-2 is given as a pseudogene. The CDR3 runs 15 residues. The CDR3 region has the DNA TGTGCAAGTCGCTTAGCGGGGGGGCTGAACACTGAAGTTTTCTTT. Protein: CASRLAGGLNTEVFF.

The chain has TRBV11-2 and TRBJ1-1; TRBD1 is a possible D gene (5 bases). This CDR3 is built from 14 residues. V was shortened by 5 bases and J by 0 bases, with 10 bases between the two germline ends. Germline CDR1 and CDR2: SGHAT and FQNNGV. CDR3 sequence (DNA): TGTGCCAGCAGCCCTGCGGGGCTGAACACTGAAGCTTTCTTT. This sequence encodes CASSPAGLNTEAFF.

This clonotype appeared a few times. This chain links TRBV7-3 with TRBJ2-1, with D maybe TRBD1 (6 bases). Germline V gene sequence: CDR1 SGHTA, CDR2 FQGTGA. The CDR3 totals 14 residues. V was pared by 5 bases and J by 6 bases, with 14 bases between. CDR3 loop: CASSPGLGGNEQFF. The CDR3 DNA follows: TGTGCCAGCAGCCCTGGGTTAGGGGGCAATGAGCAGTTCTTC.

This clonotype was picked up many times. The chain links TRBV6-2 or TRBV6-3 to TRBJ2-5; 8 bases align to TRBD1. The CDR3 loop spans 15 amino acids. V shed 6 bases, J shed 4 bases, and the junction held 10 bases outside the gene matches. Germline V CDR1 and CDR2: MNHEY, SVGEGT. The chain's CDR3 is CASRSGQGQRETQYF. In DNA, the CDR3 is TGTGCCAGCAGGTCCGGACAGGGTCAGCGAGAGACCCAGTACTTC.

The V call is TRBV7-6, the J call TRBJ2-3, with D possibly matching TRBD2 (6 bases). V lost 0 bases to trimming and J lost 4 bases, with 11 bases between them. Germline CDR1 reads SGHVS; CDR2 reads FNYEAQ. The CDR3 extends over 15 amino acids. The CDR3 sequence: CASSLARGEADTQYF. The CDR3 bases are TGTGCCAGCAGCTTAGCGCGGGGTGAGGCAGATACGCAGTATTTT.

This clonotype was counted ten times or more. The chain links TRBV11-3 to TRBJ2-1; D ambiguous. CDR3 length: 12 amino acids. The germline V and J ends were trimmed by 0 bases and 13 bases, with 10 bases remaining between them. CDR1 is SGHNT and CDR2 is YENEEA in the germline V gene. As DNA, the CDR3 is TGTGCCAGCAGCTTAGACGGAAAGGGACAGTTCTTC. Protein sequence: CASSLDGKGQFF. Supplemented by reference TRBV11-3 and TRBJ2-1, the full variable domain reads EAGVVQSPRYKIIEKKQPVAFWCNPISGHNTLYWYLQNLGQGPELLIRYENEEAVDDSQLPKDRFSAERLKGVDSTLKIQPAELGDSAVYLCASSLDGKGQFFGPGTRLTVL.

This clonotype was observed many times. The chain recombines TRBV7-3 with TRBJ2-5; 7 bases align to TRBD1. The CDR3 contains 13 residues. CDR1 and CDR2 (germline): SGHTA, FQGTGA. After removal of 5 bases from V and 6 bases from J, the junction contained 6 bases not matched to a gene. The CDR3 coding sequence is TGTGCCAGCAGCATGACGGGACAGCAGACCCAGTACTTC. Its translation is CASSMTGQQTQYF.

This rearrangement joins TRBV12-3 or TRBV12-4 to TRBJ2-5, with a tentative D call TRBD2 (7 bases). Trimming pared 7 bases from V and 5 bases from J, leaving 11 bases between. This CDR3 has 12 residues. The CDR3 loop is CASTWGGETQYF. CDR3 in DNA: TGTGCCAGCACCTGGGGGGGCGAGACCCAGTACTTC.

This clonotype was recorded at least ten times. V is TRBV4-3 and J is TRBJ1-1; D remains unclear. Germline-derived CDR1 and CDR2 are LGHNA and YSLEER. The CDR3 extends over 16 amino acids. Trimming pared 4 bases from V and 0 bases from J, leaving 15 bases between. DNA of the CDR3: TGCGCCAGCAGCCGAACCTTAAGTACAATGAACACTGAAGCTTTCTTT. It encodes CASSRTLSTMNTEAFF.

The V and J genes are TRBV6-2 or TRBV6-3 and TRBJ2-7; D could derive from TRBD1 or TRBD2 (5 bases each). The V gene's germline CDR1 is MNHEY and CDR2 SVGEGT. The V end lost 5 bases, the J end lost 2 bases, and 10 bases lay between the germline ends. The CDR3 has 13 residues. The CDR3 DNA reads TGTGCCAGCAGTCCCGGGGCCCCCTACGAGCAGTACTTC. Translating gives CASSPGAPYEQYF.

V gene TRBV6-4 combines with J gene TRBJ2-6; no clear D. V lost 3 bases and J lost 0, with 6 bases in between. This CDR3 has 15 amino acids. In germline, CDR1 is MRHNA, CDR2 SNTAGT. CDR3 amino acids: CASSEQPSGANVLTF. DNA of the CDR3: TGTGCCAGCAGTGAACAACCCTCTGGGGCCAACGTCCTGACTTTC.

This clonotype was seen ten or more times. The chain links TRBV6-2 or TRBV6-3 to TRBJ2-7, with D perhaps matching TRBD1 or TRBD2 (5 bases each). The CDR3 sequence is 18 residues long. V lost 2 bases to trimming and J lost 4 bases, with 24 bases between them. Germline loops: CDR1 MNHEY, CDR2 SVGEGT. As DNA, the CDR3 is TGTGCCAGCAGTTACCCTGGGGCAAGCGGACCGAGACTGTACGAGCAGTACTTC. Its translation: CASSYPGASGPRLYEQYF.

This clonotype was detected only a few times. The chain uses TRBV28 and TRBJ1-1, with D uncertain. Trimming removed 2 bases at V and 8 bases at J, with 21 bases between. This CDR3 spans 16 amino acids. Germline V CDR1 and CDR2: MDHEN, SYDVKM. The CDR3 spells CASSLVAGLELGEAFF. CDR3 nucleotides: TGTGCCAGCAGTTTAGTCGCGGGCCTTGAATTAGGCGAAGCTTTCTTT.